Below are 18 T cell receptor beta chains sequenced from a single sample in a study of shared clonotypes between healthy human individuals (dated by TCRdb to about 2020). Receptors were amplified or captured by the immunoSEQ multiplex PCR assay. TCRdb carries this immuneACCESS record with in-frame sequences only. Its versions omit some clonotypes, under half of them owing to an unresolved V gene in the studies checked, with the rest unexplained. In this sample the table shows more than 2 million clones, around 93% of which occur a single time. The top ten clonotypes cover approximately 1.6% of the sample. For the CD8 naive samples, CD45RO-negative cells were positively selected for CCR7, yielding a CD45RA+CCR7+ population from which TemRA cells were excluded. Sequenced sample: naive CD8+ T cells from PBMCs. The cell subset or site label, read with the paper, signifies: CD45RA+CCR7+. These receptors originate from a man younger than 35 in good health. Some clones in this sample may be carry-over from other donors' samples.

This sequence joins TRBV27 and TRBJ1-5; D gene uncertain. V gave up 0 bases and J gave up 9 bases, with 18 bases separating them. CDR3 length equals 16 residues. Germline V gives CDR1 MNHEY, CDR2 SMNVEV (reference sequence). The CDR3 is CASSLSVGNSRWPQHF. The CDR3 DNA sequence: TGTGCCAGCAGTTTATCGGTCGGGAACAGCCGATGGCCCCAGCATTTT.

This clone has a handful of counts. J is TRBJ2-7 and V is TRBV13; no clear D. V was trimmed by 5 bases and J by 3 bases, leaving 11 bases between them. Germline V CDR1 and CDR2: PRHDT, FYEKMQ (reference sequence). The CDR3 runs to 13 residues. CDR3 sequence reads: CASSPPGGYEQYF. The CDR3 coding sequence is TGTGCCAGCAGCCCGCCGGGCGGCTACGAGCAGTACTTC.

J is TRBJ2-2 and V is TRBV4-1; D is uncertain. Trimming took off 0 bases at V and 4 bases at J, with 9 bases between the two ends. CDR1 and CDR2 from the germline V gene are MGHRA and YSYEKL. The CDR3 covers 15 residues. CDR3: CASSQDQRSTGELFF. DNA for the CDR3: TGCGCCAGCAGCCAAGATCAGCGTAGCACCGGGGAGCTGTTTTTT.

J is TRBJ2-7 and V is TRBV4-2; 9 bases match TRBD2. The CDR3 covers 16 residues. The junction had 5 bases not matched to a gene; V was cut back by 0 bases and J by 2 bases. Germline V gives CDR1 LGHNA, CDR2 YNFKEQ. This CDR3 reads CASSQEATSGTYEQYF. In DNA, the CDR3 is TGTGCCAGCAGCCAAGAAGCGACTAGCGGAACCTACGAGCAGTACTTC.

This chain connects TRBV5-1 to TRBJ2-3, with D possibly matching TRBD2 (7 bases). The ends were cut back, 4 bases at V and 6 bases at J, with 21 bases in the middle. The CDR3 is 16 amino acids. Germline CDR1 and CDR2: SGHRS and YFSETQ. CDR3 coding DNA: TGCGCCAGCAGCCCGGTGGGGGGGCAGCTGACGGATACGCAGTATTTT. This sequence encodes CASSPVGGQLTDTQYF.

The V gene is TRBV29-1, the J gene TRBJ2-1; D call uncertain. This CDR3 contains 15 residues. Trimming removed 3 bases at V and 4 bases at J, with 16 bases between. CDR1 is SQVTM and CDR2 is ANQGSEA in the germline V gene. CDR3 amino acids: CSVDGQLRSYNEQFF. As DNA, the CDR3 is TGCAGCGTTGATGGGCAGCTAAGGAGTTACAATGAGCAGTTCTTC.

The chain is built from TRBV4-1 and TRBJ2-2; 10 bases agree with TRBD2. The CDR3 contains 16 residues. CDR1 is MGHRA, CDR2 YSYEKL, per germline. J was trimmed by 5 bases and V by 4 bases; bases with no gene match: 7. The CDR3 is CASSRRTSGSTGELFF. CDR3 bases: TGCGCCAGCAGCCGGCGGACTAGCGGATCTACCGGGGAGCTGTTTTTT.

In DNA form, the CDR3 reads TGCGCCAGCAGCTTGGGGGACAGGGGTGTCACTAGGCCCTACAATGAGCAGTTCTTC. Protein sequence: CASSLGDRGVTRPYNEQFF. The V gene is TRBV5-1, the J gene TRBJ2-1; 10 nucleotides line up with TRBD1. The CDR3 length is 19 residues. With 0 bases clipped from V and 2 bases from J, the junction kept 11 bases outside the gene matches. Per germline, CDR1 SGHRS and CDR2 YFSETQ.

Notes on this clone: Other DNA sequences in the same sample also yield this CDR3. The J gene is TRBJ2-7, the V gene TRBV7-9; D gene unclear. The CDR3 totals 12 residues. The V gene's germline CDR1 is SEHNR and CDR2 FQNEAQ (reference sequence). V lost 3 bases and J lost 1, with 4 bases in between. CDR3: CASSLSSYEQYF. The CDR3 bases are TGTGCCAGCAGCTTGAGTTCCTACGAGCAGTACTTC.

The chain uses TRBV27 and TRBJ2-7; D is undetermined. Between the trimmed V and J ends, which lost 2 bases and 3 bases, there was a span of 11 bases. This CDR3 spans 14 amino acids. CDR1 and CDR2 (germline): MNHEY, SMNVEV (reference sequence). The CDR3 protein is CASSLSGKYYEQYF. The CDR3 nucleotides are TGTGCCAGCAGTTTAAGTGGGAAGTACTACGAGCAGTACTTC.

The chain has TRBV5-4 and TRBJ2-7; TRBD1 might be the D (6 bases). From germline, CDR1 is SGHNT and CDR2 YYREEE (reference sequence). This CDR3 has 15 amino acids. The ends were cut back, 0 bases at V and 4 bases at J, with 14 bases in the middle. This CDR3 is CASSLVMGAVYEQYF. Written as DNA, the CDR3 is TGTGCCAGCAGCTTGGTCATGGGGGCGGTTTACGAGCAGTACTTC.

This clone has only one observation. The rearrangement joins TRBV11-2 to TRBJ1-1; D is unclear. From germline, CDR1 is SGHAT and CDR2 FQNNGV. V dropped 3 bases and J dropped 5 bases, with 13 bases sitting between them. This CDR3 region has 14 residues. The CDR3 region has the DNA TGTGCCAGCAGCTTTCACAACAGAGGGACTGAAGCTTTCTTT. Protein: CASSFHNRGTEAFF.

About this clone itself: The same CDR3 arises from other DNA sequences in this sample as well. The CDR3 DNA sequence: TGTGCCAGCAGCTCAAGCGGGAGTGGCACAGATACGCAGTATTTT. Its translation: CASSSSGSGTDTQYF. V gene TRBV9 combines with J gene TRBJ2-3; 8 bases fit TRBD2. Germline assignment: CDR1 SGDLS and CDR2 YYNGEE. The CDR3 has 15 amino acids. With 4 bases clipped from V and 1 base from J, the junction kept 5 bases outside the gene matches.

The chain employs TRBV28 and TRBJ1-1; D not resolved. CDR1 is MDHEN and CDR2 is SYDVKM in the germline V gene. This CDR3 is built from 11 residues. Trimming took off 6 bases at V and 7 bases at J, with 9 bases between the two ends. Here the CDR3 reads CASRIGSEAFF. The CDR3 DNA sequence: TGTGCCAGCAGGATAGGAAGTGAAGCTTTCTTT.

Notes on this clone: One junction end does not reproduce the germline sequence, and a read error may be involved. This rearrangement joins TRBV4-2 to TRBJ2-7; 10 nucleotides align to TRBD1. The germline V gene has CDR1 LGHNA and CDR2 YNFKEQ. The CDR3 covers 15 residues. In DNA, the CDR3 is TGTGCCAGCAGCGAAGACAGGGGGCCATCCTACGAGCAGTACTTC. Translating gives CASSEDRGPSYEQYF.

The gene calls are TRBV2 and TRBJ1-1, with a tentative D call TRBD1 (6 bases). Per germline, CDR1 SNHLY and CDR2 FYNNEI. The length of the CDR3 is 14 residues. V was pared by 2 bases and J by 6 bases, with 13 bases between. In nucleotides, the CDR3 is TGTGCCAGCAGTGAACGATACAGGGACGCTGAAGCTTTCTTT. Amino acids: CASSERYRDAEAFF.

The chain carries TRBV10-3 and TRBJ1-1; 9 bases fit TRBD1. The CDR3 has 15 residues. J gave up 6 bases and V 2 bases, and 7 bases lay outside the gene matches. Germline CDR1 and CDR2: ENHRY and SYGVKD. The DNA of the CDR3 is TGTGCCATCAGTGAGGCAACACAGGGGGCTCCTGAAGCTTTCTTT. It encodes CAISEATQGAPEAFF.

The chain combines TRBV27 with TRBJ2-2; TRBD2 aligns across 11 bases. The germline gives CDR1 MNHEY, CDR2 SMNVEV (reference sequence). This CDR3 has 15 residues. V lost 10 bases to trimming and J lost 5 bases; unmatched junction nucleotides: 9. CDR3 protein: CATGELAGDTGELFF. Here the CDR3 DNA reads TGTGCCACCGGGGAACTAGCGGGAGATACCGGGGAGCTGTTTTTT.